The 32 T cell receptor beta chains below come from one sample, sequenced in a study of graft-versus-host responses after intestinal transplantation. Generated by immunoSEQ multiplex PCR, the TCRdb table keeps only in-frame clones and is missing some. The table includes under 90,000 clones, about 92% detected once. The sequencing here drew on PBMCs, taken 98 days after intestinal transplantation. These receptors came from a human patient who received an intestinal transplant, so some T cells may come from the graft donor.

The gene calls are TRBV4-2 and TRBJ2-3, with 11 bases lining up with TRBD2. The CDR3 spans 16 residues. Germline V gene data show CDR1 as LGHNA and CDR2 as YNFKEQ. V lost 1 base to trimming and J lost 4 bases; unmatched junction nucleotides: 4. The CDR3 region has the DNA TGTGCCAGCAGCCAAGTAGCGGGGGGGGCCCCAGATACGCAGTATTTT. It yields the protein CASSQVAGGAPDTQYF.

The rearrangement uses TRBV5-6 and TRBJ2-1; D is unclear. The CDR3 loop spans 14 amino acids. Germline V gene sequence: CDR1 SGHDT, CDR2 YYEEEE. The V end lost 4 bases, the J end lost 5 bases, and 13 bases lay between the germline ends. CDR3 region: CASSATKRNNEQFF. The DNA for the CDR3 is TGTGCCAGCAGCGCCACTAAACGGAACAATGAGCAGTTCTTC. The entire variable domain, with the rest obtained from reference TRBV5-6 and TRBJ2-1, is as follows: DAGVTQSPTHLIKTRGQQVTLRCSPKSGHDTVSWYQQALGQGPQFIFQYYEEEERQRGNFPDRFSGHQFPNYSSELNVNALLLGDSALYLCASSATKRNNEQFFGPGTRLTVL.

The gene calls are TRBV5-4 and TRBJ2-3, with 9 positions matching TRBD1. V shed 4 bases, J shed 1 base, and the junction held 7 bases outside the gene matches. Looked up from germline, CDR1 is SGHNT and CDR2 is YYREEE (reference sequence). The CDR3 is 16 residues long. The CDR3: CASSRGQGKGTDTQYF. In nucleotides, the CDR3 is TGTGCCAGCAGCCGGGGACAGGGAAAAGGCACAGATACGCAGTATTTT.

This clone was observed a handful of times. J is TRBJ1-2 and V is TRBV5-6; D is perhaps TRBD1 (5 bases). The V and J ends lost 0 bases and 5 bases respectively, with 8 bases between them. Germline V gene sequence: CDR1 SGHDT, CDR2 YYEEEE. The CDR3 length is 13 residues. The CDR3 region is CASSLGQQYGYTF. The DNA of the CDR3 is TGTGCCAGCAGCTTGGGACAGCAGTATGGCTACACCTTC. The entire variable domain, with the rest obtained from reference TRBV5-6 and TRBJ1-2, is as follows: DAGVTQSPTHLIKTRGQQVTLRCSPKSGHDTVSWYQQALGQGPQFIFQYYEEEERQRGNFPDRFSGHQFPNYSSELNVNALLLGDSALYLCASSLGQQYGYTFGSGTRLTVV.

In DNA, the CDR3 is TGTGCCTGGAGTGGGGGGGGGTCTGGGGCCAACGTCCTGACTTTC. Protein sequence: CAWSGGGSGANVLTF. The gene calls are TRBV30 and TRBJ2-6, with 7 bases lining up with TRBD2. Unmatched junction bases numbered 1, after V lost 1 base and J lost 1 base. The CDR3 is made up of 15 amino acids. Germline loops: CDR1 GTSNPN, CDR2 SVGIG (reference sequence).

The chain carries TRBV25-1 and TRBJ2-1, with D uncertain. The CDR3 loop spans 12 amino acids. Germline loops: CDR1 MGHDK, CDR2 SYGVNS. Trimming took 3 bases from V and 10 from J, leaving 10 bases between them. The CDR3, as DNA: TGTGCCAGCAGTGAGCTCGGTGGAGAGCAGTTCTTC. Translated: CASSELGGEQFF.

V usage is TRBV5-6 and J usage is TRBJ1-5; unclear D gene. Germline V CDR1 and CDR2: SGHDT, YYEEEE. The CDR3 contains 12 residues. Trimming took off 2 bases at V and 7 bases at J, with 7 bases between the two ends. DNA for the CDR3: TGTGCCAGCAGCTTTGAGGAGCAGCCCCAGCATTTT. It specifies CASSFEEQPQHF.

The V call is TRBV6-4, the J call TRBJ2-1, with D possibly matching TRBD1 (5 bases). V lost 3 bases and J lost 6, with 12 bases in between. Germline V gene data show CDR1 as MRHNA and CDR2 as SNTAGT. CDR3 size: 14 residues. The CDR3 is CASSEGRVGNEQFF. The DNA for the CDR3 is TGTGCCAGCAGTGAGGGGCGCGTGGGCAATGAGCAGTTCTTC.

Here the CDR3 reads CATSRSLRSGTNTGELFF. The CDR3 nucleotides read TGTGCCACCAGCAGGAGTTTAAGGTCAGGGACTAACACCGGGGAGCTGTTTTTT. This rearrangement joins TRBV15 to TRBJ2-2; D possibly corresponds to TRBD2 (6 bases). Germline V gene sequence: CDR1 LNHNV, CDR2 YYDKDF (reference sequence). The V and J ends lost 3 bases and 2 bases respectively, with 19 bases between them. The CDR3 covers 18 residues.

The chain couples TRBV4-1 to TRBJ2-7; D gene uncertain. The CDR3 covers 12 residues. Germline V CDR1 and CDR2: MGHRA, YSYEKL. V was clipped by 1 base and J by 7 bases, with 8 bases between them. CDR3 coding DNA: TGCGCCAGCAGCCAAGGGTCCTCAGAGCAGTACTTC. Translating gives CASSQGSSEQYF.

The chain couples TRBV7-3 to TRBJ2-1; 12 positions agree with TRBD2. The V and J ends lost 2 bases and 5 bases, in that order; junction bases with no gene match: 7. From germline, CDR1 is SGHTA and CDR2 FQGTGA. This CDR3 is built from 17 residues. The CDR3 reads CASSLAPSGRGDNEQFF. The CDR3 DNA is TGTGCCAGCAGCTTAGCCCCTAGCGGGAGGGGGGACAATGAGCAGTTCTTC.

This chain joins TRBV5-1 and TRBJ1-1; D not resolved. The V end lost 3 bases, the J end lost 3 bases, and 9 bases lay between the germline ends. CDR1 and CDR2 from the germline V gene are SGHRS and YFSETQ. This CDR3 is 13 amino acids long. The CDR3 sequence is CASSWLGDTEAFF. CDR3 DNA: TGCGCCAGCAGCTGGTTGGGAGACACTGAAGCTTTCTTT.

The CDR3 loop is CASSRRGAGFEKLFF. As DNA, the CDR3 is TGTGCCAGCAGCCGAAGGGGGGCTGGGTTCGAAAAACTGTTTTTT. This chain uses TRBV5-4 with TRBJ1-4; possible D gene TRBD1, 6 bases. Germline V lookup: CDR1 SGHNT, CDR2 YYREEE (reference sequence). The CDR3 has 15 residues. V lost 4 bases and J lost 8, with 18 bases in between.

The rearrangement uses TRBV14 and TRBJ1-3; D unresolved. V was shortened by 1 base and J by 5 bases, with 0 bases between the two germline ends. This CDR3 comprises 11 residues. From germline, CDR1 is SGHDN and CDR2 FVKESK. CDR3 in DNA: TGTGCCAGCAGCCAAGGAAACACCATATATTTT. Protein product: CASSQGNTIYF.

This clone was counted between two and nine times. The rearrangement joins TRBV6-5 to TRBJ1-1; no clear D. The CDR3 spans 11 residues. The germline CDR1 and CDR2 sequences are MNHEY and SVGAGI. V lost 6 bases, J lost 3 bases, and 5 bases lay in between. The CDR3 here is CASSGHTEAFF. The CDR3 DNA is TGTGCCAGCAGCGGACACACTGAAGCTTTCTTT.

V is TRBV11-2 and J is TRBJ2-7, with 8 bases that match TRBD1. CDR3 length: 15 residues. Trimming cost V 4 bases and J 0 bases; bases outside gene matches: 5. The germline V gene encodes CDR1 SGHAT and CDR2 FQNNGV. DNA of the CDR3: TGTGCCAGCAGCTCGACGGACAGGGCCTCCTACGAGCAGTACTTC. Amino acid sequence: CASSSTDRASYEQYF.

J is TRBJ2-3 and V is TRBV6-5; D is unresolved. Germline CDR1 and CDR2: MNHEY and SVGAGI. The length of the CDR3 is 15 residues. V was clipped by 2 bases and J by 3 bases, with 12 bases between them. The CDR3: CASSYSPSLTDTQYF. The CDR3 DNA follows: TGTGCCAGCAGTTACAGCCCTTCATTAACAGATACGCAGTATTTT.

V is TRBV19 and J is TRBJ2-1; 8 bases agree with TRBD2. This CDR3 region has 15 residues. CDR1 LNHDA and CDR2 SQIVND come from the germline V gene (reference sequence). V dropped 8 bases and J dropped 0; count of bases not matched to a gene: 6. The CDR3 DNA is TGTGCCAGTTGTAGGAGCGGGAGCTCCTACAATGAGCAGTTCTTC. As protein: CASCRSGSSYNEQFF.

V usage is TRBV9 and J usage is TRBJ1-5, with 7 bases that match TRBD1. Germline V gene data show CDR1 as SGDLS and CDR2 as YYNGEE. Germline trimming cut 3 bases from V and 3 bases from J; bases unmatched to any gene: 3. This CDR3 contains 14 residues. As DNA, the CDR3 is TGTGCCAGCAGCGCCGGGACAGCCAATCAGCCCCAGCATTTT. Its protein product is CASSAGTANQPQHF.

The rearrangement uses TRBV5-6 and TRBJ1-5, with D possibly being TRBD1 (5 bases). In germline, CDR1 is SGHDT, CDR2 YYEEEE. CDR3 length: 18 amino acids. Trimming left V 1 base short and J 2 bases short, with 19 bases between. The CDR3 nucleotides are TGTGCCAGCAGCTTGCGAGTTGGGACGCCACGGGGCAATCAGCCCCAGCATTTT. Its protein is CASSLRVGTPRGNQPQHF.

This chain uses TRBV30 with TRBJ1-1; the match to TRBD1 covers 8 bases. V trimming: 2 bases; J trimming: 2 bases; junction bases outside the gene matches: 10. CDR1 GTSNPN and CDR2 SVGIG come from the germline V gene (reference sequence). This CDR3 region has 16 residues. Here the CDR3 DNA reads TGTGCCTGGAGTCAGGTTGGAGCAGGGGGCAACACTGAAGCTTTCTTT. As protein: CAWSQVGAGGNTEAFF.

The chain joins TRBV4-1 to TRBJ1-1; D is unresolved. The CDR3 consists of 17 residues. Germline V CDR1 and CDR2: MGHRA, YSYEKL. V was shortened by 3 bases and J by 0 bases, with 17 bases between the two germline ends. The CDR3 bases are TGCGCCAGCAGCCAGATCTTTAGACTGCTTATGAACACTGAAGCTTTCTTT. Protein sequence: CASSQIFRLLMNTEAFF.

The chain joins TRBV20-1 to TRBJ1-2; TRBD1 is a possible D gene (6 bases). Germline loops: CDR1 DFQATT, CDR2 SNEGSKA (reference sequence). The CDR3 consists of 11 residues. The CDR3 DNA reads TGCAGGCCGGGACAAGAGGATGGCTACACCTTC. Its protein product is CRPGQEDGYTF.

The chain has TRBV5-1 and TRBJ1-1; D remains unclear. The CDR3 has 14 residues. Germline V gives CDR1 SGHRS, CDR2 YFSETQ. With 4 bases removed from V and 0 bases from J, the gap between germline ends came to 10 bases. CDR3 amino acids: CASSLSRVNTEAFF. CDR3 coding DNA: TGCGCCAGCAGCCTCAGCAGAGTGAACACTGAAGCTTTCTTT.

This clone was picked up one time. This chain connects TRBV10-2 to TRBJ2-7; 9 bases map to TRBD2. This CDR3 has 17 residues. CDR1 is WSHSY, CDR2 SAAADI, per germline. The ends lost 4 bases at V and 1 base at J; junction bases unmatched: 11. CDR3 loop: CASSGNFGAGGSYEQYF. In DNA form, the CDR3 reads TGCGCCAGCAGTGGAAACTTCGGAGCGGGGGGATCCTACGAGCAGTACTTC.

The chain uses TRBV5-5 and TRBJ2-3, with D possibly matching TRBD1 (6 bases). The CDR3 totals 16 residues. V lost 3 bases to trimming and J lost 0 bases, with 14 bases between them. Germline V lookup: CDR1 SGHKS, CDR2 YYEKEE (reference sequence). The CDR3 DNA sequence: TGTGCCAGCAGCTCATACGGGACAACAAGCACAGATACGCAGTATTTT. Translating gives CASSSYGTTSTDTQYF. The full variable domain, with the rest looked up from reference TRBV5-5 and TRBJ2-3, is DAGVTQSPTHLIKTRGQQVTLRCSPISGHKSVSWYQQVLGQGPQFIFQYYEKEERGRGNFPDRFSARQFPNYSSELNVNALLLGDSALYLCASSSYGTTSTDTQYFGPGTRLTVL.

The rearrangement uses TRBV11-3 and TRBJ1-1; maybe TRBD1 (5 bases). V was pared by 1 base and J by 1 base, with 7 bases between. The V gene's germline CDR1 is SGHNT and CDR2 YENEEA. The CDR3 runs to 14 residues. The CDR3 loop is CASSLGGTNTEAFF. The DNA for the CDR3 is TGTGCCAGCAGCTTAGGGGGGACGAACACTGAAGCTTTCTTT. Drawing the rest from reference TRBV11-3 and TRBJ1-1, the complete variable domain is EAGVVQSPRYKIIEKKQPVAFWCNPISGHNTLYWYLQNLGQGPELLIRYENEEAVDDSQLPKDRFSAERLKGVDSTLKIQPAELGDSAVYLCASSLGGTNTEAFFGQGTRLTVV.

The genes are TRBV5-4 and TRBJ1-1, with D uncertain. V lost 2 bases and J 2 bases, leaving 13 bases between the germline ends. Per the germline V gene, CDR1 is SGHNT and CDR2 is YYREEE (reference sequence). The CDR3 consists of 15 residues. The CDR3 spells CASSFREEINTEAFF. CDR3 in DNA: TGTGCCAGCAGCTTCCGCGAGGAGATAAACACTGAAGCTTTCTTT.

V and J are TRBV18 and TRBJ2-2; 9 bases are shared with TRBD1. Germline V gene lookup returns CDR1 KGHSH and CDR2 LQKENI. This CDR3 contains 17 residues. Trimming cost V 0 bases and J 4 bases; bases outside gene matches: 6. For the CDR3, the DNA is TGTGCCAGCTCACCACCCGGGACAGGGACGGGCACCGGGGAGCTGTTTTTT. Translation: CASSPPGTGTGTGELFF.

The chain couples TRBV7-6 to TRBJ2-1; the match to TRBD2 covers 10 bases. The ends lost 5 bases at V and 10 bases at J; junction bases unmatched: 8. Per germline, CDR1 SGHVS and CDR2 FNYEAQ. The CDR3 sequence is 14 residues long. As DNA, the CDR3 is TGTGCCAGCAGCGCGAGCGGGGGGGCAGGGGAGCAGTTCTTC. This codes for CASSASGGAGEQFF. The full variable domain, completed using reference TRBV7-6 and TRBJ2-1, is GAGVSQSPRYKVTKRGQDVALRCDPISGHVSLYWYRQALGQGPEFLTYFNYEAQQDKSGLPNDRFSAERPEGSISTLTIQRTEQRDSAMYRCASSASGGAGEQFFGPGTRLTVL.

The CDR3 bases are TGTGCCAGCAGTGCGAAACCAGGGGGCACTGAAGCTTTCTTT. Translation: CASSAKPGGTEAFF. The chain links TRBV6-5 to TRBJ1-1, with 7 nucleotides matching TRBD1. CDR1 and CDR2 (germline): MNHEY, SVGAGI. V lost 5 bases and J lost 4; bases outside the gene matches: 7. This CDR3 spans 14 amino acids.

V gene TRBV4-1 combines with J gene TRBJ1-2; D gene unclear. Germline V gives CDR1 MGHRA, CDR2 YSYEKL. The CDR3 loop spans 14 amino acids. Trimming left V 6 bases short and J 6 bases short, with 17 bases between. The CDR3 region is CASRSGVGIDGYTF. In nucleotides, the CDR3 is TGCGCCAGCAGGTCCGGGGTTGGTATCGATGGCTACACCTTC.